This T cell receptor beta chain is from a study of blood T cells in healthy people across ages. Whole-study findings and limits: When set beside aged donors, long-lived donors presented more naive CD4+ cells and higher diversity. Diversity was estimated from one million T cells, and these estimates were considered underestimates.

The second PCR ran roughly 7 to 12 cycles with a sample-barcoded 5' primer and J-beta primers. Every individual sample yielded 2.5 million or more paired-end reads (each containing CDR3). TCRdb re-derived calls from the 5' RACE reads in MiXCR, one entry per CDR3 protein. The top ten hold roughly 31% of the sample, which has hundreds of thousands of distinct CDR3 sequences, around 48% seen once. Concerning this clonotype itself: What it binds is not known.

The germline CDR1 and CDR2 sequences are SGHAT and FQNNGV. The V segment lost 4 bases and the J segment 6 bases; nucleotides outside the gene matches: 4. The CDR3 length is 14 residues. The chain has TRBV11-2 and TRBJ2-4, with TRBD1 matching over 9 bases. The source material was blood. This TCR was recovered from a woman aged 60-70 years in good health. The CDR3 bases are TGTGCCAGCAGCTCCGGGACAGGGAGAAACATTCAGTACTTC. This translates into CASSSGTGRNIQYF.